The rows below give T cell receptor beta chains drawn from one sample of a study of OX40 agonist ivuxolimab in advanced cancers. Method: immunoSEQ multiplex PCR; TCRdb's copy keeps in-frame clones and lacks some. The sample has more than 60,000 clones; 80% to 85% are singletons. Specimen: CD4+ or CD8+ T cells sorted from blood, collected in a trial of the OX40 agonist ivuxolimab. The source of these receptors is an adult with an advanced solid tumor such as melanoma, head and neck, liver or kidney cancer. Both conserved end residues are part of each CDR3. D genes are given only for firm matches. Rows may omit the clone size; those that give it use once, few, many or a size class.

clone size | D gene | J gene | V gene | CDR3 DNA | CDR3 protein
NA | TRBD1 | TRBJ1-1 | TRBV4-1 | TGCGCCAGCAGCCACGGACAGGCGAACACTGAAGCTTTCTTT | CASSHGQANTEAFF
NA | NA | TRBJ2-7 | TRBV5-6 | TGTGCCAGCAGCTTGGATTCGGGACAAACTCTCGACTTC | CASSLDSGQTLDF
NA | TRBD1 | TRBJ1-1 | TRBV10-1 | TGCGCCAGCAGTTCGCGGACAGGGAGTTGGGGCGCTGAAGCTTTCTTT | CASSSRTGSWGAEAFF
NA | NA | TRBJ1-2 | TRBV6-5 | TGTGCCAGCAGTTACGGATTGCTTACGGGAGGCTACACCTTC | CASSYGLLTGGYTF
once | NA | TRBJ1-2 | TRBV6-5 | TGTGCCAGCAGTTACGCCGCGGGCGGACATTATGGCTACACCTTC | CASSYAAGGHYGYTF
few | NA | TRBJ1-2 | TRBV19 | TGTGCCAGTAGTAGGGCCGAAAACTATGGCTACACCTTC | CASSRAENYGYTF
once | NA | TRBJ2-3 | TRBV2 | TGTGCCAGCGTCTCTAGCACAGATACGCAGTATTTT | CASVSSTDTQYF
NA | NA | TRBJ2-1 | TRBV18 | TGTGCCAGCTCACCAGCAAGTGGCTCCTACAATGAGCAGTTCTTC | CASSPASGSYNEQFF
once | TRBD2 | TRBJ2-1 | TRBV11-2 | TGTGCCAGCAGCCCCCGACTAGCGGGGGTCTACAATGAGCAGTTCTTC | CASSPRLAGVYNEQFF
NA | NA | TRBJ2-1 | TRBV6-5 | TGTGCCAGCAGTTACGTAACAGGGGAGCAGTTCTTC | CASSYVTGEQFF
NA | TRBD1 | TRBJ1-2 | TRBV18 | TGTGCCAGCTCTCCGGACAGGGACTATGGCTACACCTTC | CASSPDRDYGYTF
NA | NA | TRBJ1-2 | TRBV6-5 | TGTGCCAGCAGTTACGACGGGGACTATGGCTACACCTTC | CASSYDGDYGYTF
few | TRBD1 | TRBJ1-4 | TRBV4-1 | TGCGCCAGCAGCCAATTAGTGACAGGGAGCTTTAATGAAAAACTGTTTTTT | CASSQLVTGSFNEKLFF
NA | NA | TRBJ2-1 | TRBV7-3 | TGTGCCAGCAGCCCCGGGGGGCCCAATGAGCAGTTCTTC | CASSPGGPNEQFF
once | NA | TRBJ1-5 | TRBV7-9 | TGTGCCAGCAGCTTAGTGACAGACAATCAGCCCCAGCATTTT | CASSLVTDNQPQHF
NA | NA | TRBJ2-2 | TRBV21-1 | TGTGCCAGCAGCACCAAAGACAGGGATCGGGGCACCGGGGAGCTGTTTTTT | CASSTKDRDRGTGELFF
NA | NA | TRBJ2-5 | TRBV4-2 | TGTGCCAGCAGCTCACGGGAGACCCAGTACTTC | CASSSRETQYF
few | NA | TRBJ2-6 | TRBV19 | TGTGCCAGTACCGGCCGAATTCGCTCTGGGGCCAACGTCCTGACTTTC | CASTGRIRSGANVLTF
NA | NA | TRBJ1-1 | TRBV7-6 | TGTGCCAGCAGCCTTACAGGGCGGTTGATCACTGAAGCTTTCTTT | CASSLTGRLITEAFF
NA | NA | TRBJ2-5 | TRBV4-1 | TGCGCCAGCAGCCATATAGGTGGGGGATACCAAGAGACCCAGTACTTC | CASSHIGGGYQETQYF
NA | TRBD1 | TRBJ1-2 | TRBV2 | TGTGCCAGCAGTGAAGAGTCGACAGGGCTTCTCTACACCTTC | CASSEESTGLLYTF
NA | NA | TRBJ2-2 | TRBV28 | TGTGCCAGCAGTTTCTCAGATCTCGGGACCGGGGAGCTGTTTTTT | CASSFSDLGTGELFF
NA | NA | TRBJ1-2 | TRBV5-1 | TGCGCCAGCAGCTTGAGGGGCCACCCTGATAACTATGGCTACACCTTC | CASSLRGHPDNYGYTF
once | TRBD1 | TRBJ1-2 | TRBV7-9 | TGTGCCAGCAGCCGGGACAGCAACTATGGCTACACCTTC | CASSRDSNYGYTF
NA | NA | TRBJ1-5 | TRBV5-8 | TGTGCCAGCAGCTTGGCGCCTTATAGCAATCAGCCCCAGCATTTT | CASSLAPYSNQPQHF